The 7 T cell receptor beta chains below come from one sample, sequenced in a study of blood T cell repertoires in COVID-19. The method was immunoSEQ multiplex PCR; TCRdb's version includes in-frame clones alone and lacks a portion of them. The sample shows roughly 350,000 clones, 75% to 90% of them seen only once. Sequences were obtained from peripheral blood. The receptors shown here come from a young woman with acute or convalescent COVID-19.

The CDR3 region has the DNA TGTGCCATCAGCGTTGGGCCGGGATTTAGCACAGATACGCAGTATTTT. It is translated as CAISVGPGFSTDTQYF. The chain is built from TRBV10-3 and TRBJ2-3; TRBD2 is a possible D gene (5 bases). The V end lost 6 bases, the J end lost 0 bases, and 16 bases lay between the germline ends. Per the germline V gene, CDR1 is ENHRY and CDR2 is SYGVKD. The CDR3 has 16 amino acids.

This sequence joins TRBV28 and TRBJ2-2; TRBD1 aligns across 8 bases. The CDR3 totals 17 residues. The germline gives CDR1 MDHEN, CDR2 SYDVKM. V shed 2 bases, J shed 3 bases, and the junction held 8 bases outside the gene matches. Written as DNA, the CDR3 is TGTGCCAGCAGTTTAAGAGCAGGGGGCAGGTACACCGGGGAGCTGTTTTTT. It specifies CASSLRAGGRYTGELFF.

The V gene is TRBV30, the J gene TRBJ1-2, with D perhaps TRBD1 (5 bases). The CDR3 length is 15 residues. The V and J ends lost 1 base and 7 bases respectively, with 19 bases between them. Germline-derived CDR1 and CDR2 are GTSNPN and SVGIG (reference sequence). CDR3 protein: CAWSGNERGNLGYTF. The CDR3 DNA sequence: TGTGCCTGGAGTGGGAATGAACGGGGGAACCTTGGCTACACCTTC.

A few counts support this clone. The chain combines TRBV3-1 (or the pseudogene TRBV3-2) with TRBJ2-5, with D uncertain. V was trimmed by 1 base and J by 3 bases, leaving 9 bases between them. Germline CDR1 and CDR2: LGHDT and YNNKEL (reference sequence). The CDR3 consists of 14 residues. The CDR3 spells CASSQGVTEETQYF. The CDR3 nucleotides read TGTGCCAGCAGCCAAGGGGTAACAGAAGAGACCCAGTACTTC.

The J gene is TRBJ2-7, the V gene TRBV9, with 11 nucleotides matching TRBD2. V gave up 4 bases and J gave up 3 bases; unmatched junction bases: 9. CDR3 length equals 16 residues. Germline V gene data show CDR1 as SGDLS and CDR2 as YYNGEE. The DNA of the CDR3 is TGTGCCAGCAGCCCAACTAGCGGGGGCGTCCACTACGAGCAGTACTTC. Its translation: CASSPTSGGVHYEQYF.

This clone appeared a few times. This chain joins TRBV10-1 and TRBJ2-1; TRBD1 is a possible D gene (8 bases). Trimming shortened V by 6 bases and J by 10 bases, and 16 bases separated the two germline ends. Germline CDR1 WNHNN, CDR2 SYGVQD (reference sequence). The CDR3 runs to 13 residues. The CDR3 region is CASSNGQGGEQFF. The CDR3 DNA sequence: TGCGCCAGCAGCAACGGACAGGGAGGGGAGCAGTTCTTC.

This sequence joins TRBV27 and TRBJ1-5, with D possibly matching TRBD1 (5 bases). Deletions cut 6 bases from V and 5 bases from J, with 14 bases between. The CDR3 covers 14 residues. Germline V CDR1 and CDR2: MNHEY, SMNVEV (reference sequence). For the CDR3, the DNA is TGTGCCAGCAGACAAGGTGGGGGGTATCAGCCCCAGCATTTT. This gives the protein CASRQGGGYQPQHF.